This T cell receptor (beta chain) derives from a study of blood T cell repertoires in COVID-19. Across the study: The cDNA or gDNA used as material had been derived from T cells, B-cell-depleted T cells, or PBMCs.

Membership in each cohort depended on participant-reported clinical history. Two negative PCRs, clearance, or symptom resolution were required of recovered Cohort 3 donors. Under the authors' procedure: Amplification from reference gene primers served as the basis for estimated nucleated cell counts. Libraries were prepared by immunoSEQ multiplex PCR; TCRdb keeps only in-frame clonotypes and omits some of them. V, J and clone size derive from that table, while D and trimming were established from the DNA sequence. Of under 300,000 clones listed, around 90% are singletons. This clone was found once. V shed 5 bases and J 10 bases; nucleotides not matched to a gene: 13. This CDR3 region has 15 residues. CDR1 is SGHTA, CDR2 FQGTGA, per germline.

The clonotype comes from a woman aged 45-65 years who had recovered from COVID-19. This chain links TRBV7-3 with TRBJ1-1, with 10 bases lining up with TRBD1. Sequencing input: PBMCs or T cells enriched from blood (not recorded which). The CDR3 DNA sequence: TGTGCCAGCAGCGGTGGGGGACAGGGGTTAGCTGGAGCTTTCTTT. It specifies CASSGGGQGLAGAFF.